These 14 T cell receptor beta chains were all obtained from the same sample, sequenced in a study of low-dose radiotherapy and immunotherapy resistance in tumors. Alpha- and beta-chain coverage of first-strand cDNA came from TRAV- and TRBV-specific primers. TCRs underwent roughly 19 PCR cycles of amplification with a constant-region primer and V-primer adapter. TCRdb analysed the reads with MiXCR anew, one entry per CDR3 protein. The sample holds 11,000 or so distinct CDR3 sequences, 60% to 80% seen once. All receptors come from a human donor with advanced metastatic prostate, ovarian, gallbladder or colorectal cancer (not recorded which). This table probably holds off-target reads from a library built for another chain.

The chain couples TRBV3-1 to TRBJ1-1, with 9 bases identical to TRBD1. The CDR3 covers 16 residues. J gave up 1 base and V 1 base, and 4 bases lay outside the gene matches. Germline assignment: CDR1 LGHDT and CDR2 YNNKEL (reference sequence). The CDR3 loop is CASSQGPGQGNTEAFF. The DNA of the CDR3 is TGTGCCAGCAGCCAAGGTCCGGGACAGGGGAACACTGAAGCTTTCTTT. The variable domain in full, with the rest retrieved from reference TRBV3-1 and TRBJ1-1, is DTAVSQTPKYLVTQMGNDKSIKCEQNLGHDTMYWYKQDSKKFLKIMFSYNNKELIINETVPNRFSPKSPDKAHLNLHINSLELGDSAVYFCASSQGPGQGNTEAFFGQGTRLTVV.

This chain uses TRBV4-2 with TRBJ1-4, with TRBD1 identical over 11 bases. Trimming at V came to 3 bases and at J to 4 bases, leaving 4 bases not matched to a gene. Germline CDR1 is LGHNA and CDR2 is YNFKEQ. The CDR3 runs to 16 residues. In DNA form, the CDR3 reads TGTGCCAGCAGCCAGGGGACAGGGGGTAATAATGAAAAACTGTTTTTT. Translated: CASSQGTGGNNEKLFF.

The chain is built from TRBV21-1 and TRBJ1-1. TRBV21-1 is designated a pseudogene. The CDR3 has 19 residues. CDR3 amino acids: CASSKWWEGGPTKNTEAFF. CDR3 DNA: TGTGCCAGCAGCAAATGGTGGGAGGGAGGCCCTACAAAGAACACTGAAGCTTTCTTT.

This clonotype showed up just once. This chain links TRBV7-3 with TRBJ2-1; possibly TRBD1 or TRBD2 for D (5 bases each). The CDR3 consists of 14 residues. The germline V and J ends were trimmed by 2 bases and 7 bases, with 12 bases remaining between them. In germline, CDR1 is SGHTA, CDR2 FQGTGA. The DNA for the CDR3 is TGTGCCAGCAGCTTAGGGAATTGGGGGAATGAGCAGTTCTTC. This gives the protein CASSLGNWGNEQFF.

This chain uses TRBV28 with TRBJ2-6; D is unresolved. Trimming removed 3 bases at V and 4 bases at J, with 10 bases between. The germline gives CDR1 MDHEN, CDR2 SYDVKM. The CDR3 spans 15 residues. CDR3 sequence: CASSLVIGGANVLTF. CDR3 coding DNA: TGTGCCAGCAGTTTGGTGATCGGGGGGGCCAACGTCCTGACTTTC.

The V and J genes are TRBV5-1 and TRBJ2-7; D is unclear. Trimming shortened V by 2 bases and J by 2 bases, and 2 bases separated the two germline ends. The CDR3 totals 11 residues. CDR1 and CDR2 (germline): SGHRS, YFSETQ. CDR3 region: CASSFAYEQYF. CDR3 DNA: TGCGCCAGCAGCTTTGCCTACGAGCAGTACTTC.

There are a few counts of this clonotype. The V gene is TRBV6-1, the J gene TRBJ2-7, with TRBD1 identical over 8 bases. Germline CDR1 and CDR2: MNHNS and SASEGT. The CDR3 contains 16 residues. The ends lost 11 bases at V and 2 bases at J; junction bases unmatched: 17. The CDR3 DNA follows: TGTGCCTCCCGACGCTCCACCGGGACAGGAGCCTACGAGCAGTACTTC. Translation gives CASRRSTGTGAYEQYF.

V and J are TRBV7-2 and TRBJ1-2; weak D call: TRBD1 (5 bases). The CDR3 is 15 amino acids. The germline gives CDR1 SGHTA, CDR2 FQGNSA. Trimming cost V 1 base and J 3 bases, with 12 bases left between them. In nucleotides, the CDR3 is TGTGCCAGCAGCTTAGAATCGGCAGGGTACTATGGCTACACCTTC. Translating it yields CASSLESAGYYGYTF.

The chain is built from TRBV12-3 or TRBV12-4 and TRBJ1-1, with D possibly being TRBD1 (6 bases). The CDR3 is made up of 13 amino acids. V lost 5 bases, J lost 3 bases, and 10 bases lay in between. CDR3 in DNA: TGTGCCAGCAGTCGATCAGGGGACACTGAAGCTTTCTTT. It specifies CASSRSGDTEAFF.

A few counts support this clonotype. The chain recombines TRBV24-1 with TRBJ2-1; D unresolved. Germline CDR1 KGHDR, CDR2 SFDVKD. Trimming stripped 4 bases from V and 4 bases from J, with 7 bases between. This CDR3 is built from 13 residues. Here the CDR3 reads CATSESGYNEQFF. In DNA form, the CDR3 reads TGTGCCACCAGTGAGTCCGGATACAATGAGCAGTTCTTC.

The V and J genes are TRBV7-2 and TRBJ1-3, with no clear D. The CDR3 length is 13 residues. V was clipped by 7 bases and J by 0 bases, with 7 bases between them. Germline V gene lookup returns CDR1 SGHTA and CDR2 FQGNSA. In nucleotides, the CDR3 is TGTGCCAGCACCCTCACCTCTGGAAACACCATATATTTT. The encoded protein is CASTLTSGNTIYF.

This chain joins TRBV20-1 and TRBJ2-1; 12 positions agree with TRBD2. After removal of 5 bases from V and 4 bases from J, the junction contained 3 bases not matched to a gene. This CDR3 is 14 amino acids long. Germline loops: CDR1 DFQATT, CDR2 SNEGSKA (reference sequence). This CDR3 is CSAQLAGGYNEQFF. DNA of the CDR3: TGCAGTGCTCAACTAGCGGGGGGATACAATGAGCAGTTCTTC.

The CDR3 bases are TGTGCCAGCGTAGACGGCCGCTCCTACAATGAGCAGTTCTTC. Translating it yields CASVDGRSYNEQFF. The V gene is TRBV6-1, the J gene TRBJ2-1; no definite D call. The germline CDR1 and CDR2 sequences are MNHNS and SASEGT. V lost 8 bases and J lost 0, with 11 bases in between. This CDR3 has 14 amino acids.

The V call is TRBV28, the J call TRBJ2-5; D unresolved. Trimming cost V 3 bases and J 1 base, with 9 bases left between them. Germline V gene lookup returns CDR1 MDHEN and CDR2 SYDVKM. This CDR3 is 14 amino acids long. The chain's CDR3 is CASSLWGSQETQYF. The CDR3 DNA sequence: TGTGCCAGCAGTTTGTGGGGTTCCCAAGAGACCCAGTACTTC.